The rows below give T cell receptor beta chains drawn from one sample of a study of shared clonotypes between healthy human individuals. Sequencing was performed with immunoSEQ multiplex PCR; in TCRdb, only in-frame clones are kept and a portion is missing. The sample carries about 2,100,000 clones, 85% to 95% recorded once. Sequenced: naive CD8+ T cells from PBMCs. The receptors shown here come from a man between 18 and 35 years old in good health. Some clones in this sample may be carry-over from other donors' samples. The CDR3 runs from the conserved cysteine through the conserved F or W. D genes are given only for firm matches. The listing skips clone size in some rows; elsewhere it reads once, few, many or a size class.

size	length	J	V	D	CDR3	DNA
.	15	TRBJ2-1	TRBV2	TRBD2	CASSAPGLDFYEQFF	TGTGCCAGCAGTGCCCCGGGACTAGATTTCTATGAGCAGTTCTTC
.	14	TRBJ2-1	TRBV7-9	.	CASSGDFLENEQFF	TGTGCCAGCAGCGGAGATTTTTTAGAGAATGAGCAGTTCTTC
.	13	TRBJ2-7	TRBV27	.	CASSQGGTYEQYF	TGTGCCAGCAGCCAAGGGGGGACCTACGAGCAGTACTTC
.	15	TRBJ2-7	TRBV7-8	TRBD2	CASSLSREGLYEQYF	TGTGCCAGCAGCTTATCCCGGGAGGGCCTCTACGAGCAGTACTTC
.	14	TRBJ2-7	TRBV5-6	.	CASSLGLVGYEQYF	TGTGCCAGCAGCTTGGGCCTAGTAGGCTACGAGCAGTACTTC
.	13	TRBJ2-7	TRBV14	.	CASSPQSRDEQYF	TGTGCCAGCAGCCCCCAGTCGAGGGACGAGCAGTACTTC
.	18	TRBJ2-7	TRBV10-3	TRBD2	CAISSRLAGEQIAYEQYF	TGTGCCATCAGTTCAAGACTAGCGGGCGAACAGATTGCCTACGAGCAGTACTTC
.	16	TRBJ1-1	TRBV19	TRBD1	CASSPGTGDMNTEAFF	TGTGCCAGTAGTCCCGGGACAGGAGATATGAACACTGAAGCTTTCTTT
.	10	TRBJ1-2	TRBV5-8	.	CASSGHGYTF	TGTGCCAGCAGCGGGCATGGCTACACCTTC
.	16	TRBJ2-7	TRBV6-5	TRBD2	CASSYSSSRESYEQYF	TGTGCCAGCAGTTACTCGTCGTCGCGGGAGTCCTACGAGCAGTACTTC
.	15	TRBJ2-7	TRBV28	TRBD1	CASSFRDRVTYEQYF	TGTGCCAGCAGTTTCCGGGACAGGGTTACCTACGAGCAGTACTTC
.	16	TRBJ2-1	TRBV19	TRBD2	CASCPTSGRDYNEQFF	TGTGCCAGTTGCCCGACTAGCGGGAGGGACTACAATGAGCAGTTCTTC
.	14	TRBJ2-7	TRBV19	.	CASSMGDASYEQYF	TGTGCCAGTAGTATGGGGGACGCCTCCTACGAGCAGTACTTC
.	19	TRBJ2-7	TRBV6-4	TRBD2	CASSDYSLLAGGSSYEQYF	TGTGCCAGCAGCGACTATTCTCTACTAGCGGGAGGGTCGTCCTACGAGCAGTACTTC
.	18	TRBJ1-5	TRBV2	.	CASSEGRGWRQNNQPQHF	TGTGCCAGCAGTGAAGGGAGGGGATGGAGACAGAACAATCAGCCCCAGCATTTT
.	14	TRBJ2-3	TRBV4-2	.	CASSQEPASDTQYF	TGTGCCAGCAGCCAAGAGCCTGCGTCAGATACGCAGTATTTT
.	15	TRBJ2-5	TRBV11-2	TRBD2	CASTSRSGRSRAQYF	TGTGCCAGCACCTCTCGGAGCGGGAGGTCTAGGGCCCAGTACTTC
.	12	TRBJ2-7	TRBV7-9	.	CASGRESYEQYF	TGTGCCAGCGGGCGCGAGTCCTACGAGCAGTACTTC
.	14	TRBJ2-4	TRBV28	TRBD1	CASSPGQGGNIQYF	TGTGCCAGCAGTCCGGGACAGGGAGGGAACATTCAGTACTTC
.	13	TRBJ1-2	TRBV19	.	CASKDNVYYGYTF	TGTGCCAGTAAAGACAACGTCTACTATGGCTACACCTTC
.	17	TRBJ2-1	TRBV18	TRBD1	CASSPFGQGTLYNEQFF	TGTGCCAGCTCACCATTCGGACAGGGGACCCTATACAATGAGCAGTTCTTC
once	15	TRBJ2-1	TRBV27	TRBD2	CASTYDGTSLNEQFF	TGTGCCAGCACCTATGATGGGACTAGCCTCAATGAGCAGTTCTTC
.	15	TRBJ2-7	TRBV27	TRBD2	CASSPSGAGEYEQYF	TGTGCCAGCAGTCCGTCGGGAGCGGGAGAGTACGAGCAGTACTTC
.	15	TRBJ1-1	TRBV4-1	TRBD1	CASSQETGGLSEAFF	TGCGCCAGCAGCCAAGAAACAGGGGGCTTATCTGAAGCTTTCTTT
.	15	TRBJ2-7	TRBV28	TRBD1	CASSDPGQSPSEQYF	TGTGCCAGCAGTGACCCGGGACAGAGCCCTTCCGAGCAGTACTTC
.	17	TRBJ2-7	TRBV27	TRBD2	CASSPPRHKREYPEQYF	TGTGCCAGCAGTCCCCCGCGCCATAAGCGGGAGTATCCCGAGCAGTACTTC
.	16	TRBJ1-2	TRBV15	.	CATSRDRQGRDYGYTF	TGTGCCACCAGCAGAGATCGGCAGGGGCGAGACTATGGCTACACCTTC
.	15	TRBJ2-7	TRBV5-8	TRBD2	CASSPGLAGTYEQYF	TGTGCCAGCAGCCCGGGACTAGCGGGGACCTACGAGCAGTACTTC
.	17	TRBJ1-3	TRBV4-1	.	CASSQDWGFLVGNTIYF	TGCGCCAGCAGCCAAGATTGGGGATTCTTGGTTGGAAACACCATATATTTT
few	10	TRBJ2-7	TRBV11-2	.	CASSYDEQYF	TGTGCCAGCAGCTACGACGAGCAGTACTTC
.	17	TRBJ2-7	TRBV28	.	CASSYIIGTLLAYEQYF	TGTGCCAGCAGTTATATTATAGGGACACTTTTGGCCTACGAGCAGTACTTC
.	16	TRBJ1-2	TRBV7-6	.	CASSSREGDSNYGYTF	TGTGCCAGCAGCTCGAGGGAAGGGGATTCTAACTATGGCTACACCTTC
.	14	TRBJ2-3	TRBV6-1	.	CASIPESSTDTQYF	TGTGCCAGCATTCCCGAGTCTAGCACAGATACGCAGTATTTT
.	19	TRBJ2-3	TRBV11-2	.	CASSPRYAEERGDPGTQYF	TGTGCCAGCAGCCCCCGGTACGCGGAGGAGAGGGGAGACCCCGGTACGCAGTATTTT
.	14	TRBJ2-2	TRBV27	TRBD1	CASGEGTGVGELFF	TGTGCCAGCGGAGAAGGGACAGGGGTCGGGGAGCTGTTTTTT
.	17	TRBJ2-7	TRBV6-1	TRBD2	CASSARTAIAGGYEQYF	TGTGCCAGCAGTGCCCGAACTGCCATAGCGGGAGGCTACGAGCAGTACTTC
once	20	TRBJ1-2	TRBV9	TRBD1	CASSALRMDRGLQANYGYTF	TGTGCCAGCAGCGCTCTTAGAATGGACAGGGGGCTTCAGGCTAACTATGGCTACACCTTC
.	15	TRBJ2-7	TRBV4-2	TRBD2	CASSQQGLAGGEQYF	TGTGCCAGCAGCCAACAAGGACTAGCGGGAGGCGAGCAGTACTTC
.	16	TRBJ2-2	TRBV9	.	CASSARSYRDTGELFF	TGTGCCAGCAGCGCCCGCTCCTACAGGGACACCGGGGAGCTGTTTTTT
.	16	TRBJ2-7	TRBV19	TRBD1	CASSPRGQGLNYEQYF	TGTGCCAGTAGTCCCCGAGGACAGGGGCTGAACTACGAGCAGTACTTC
.	14	TRBJ2-7	TRBV11-2	.	CASSLVALGGEQYF	TGTGCCAGCAGCTTAGTCGCCCTAGGGGGCGAGCAGTACTTC
once	14	TRBJ2-1	TRBV6-1	.	CASSEFRTGGEQFF	TGTGCCAGCAGCGAGTTCCGCACGGGCGGTGAGCAGTTCTTC
.	16	TRBJ2-2	TRBV5-1	TRBD1	CASSLERQGGTGELFF	TGCGCCAGCAGCTTAGAGAGACAGGGGGGCACCGGGGAGCTGTTTTTT
.	17	TRBJ2-1	TRBV7-9	.	CASSSRLAETPDNEQFF	TGTGCCAGCAGCTCGCGTCTAGCCGAGACGCCGGACAATGAGCAGTTCTTC
few	14	TRBJ1-1	TRBV5-4	.	CASSLPDLDTEAFF	TGTGCCAGCAGCTTGCCAGATTTGGACACTGAAGCTTTCTTT
.	15	TRBJ1-1	TRBV18	.	CASSPEGGRDDGAFF	TGTGCCAGCTCACCGGAGGGGGGCCGAGATGATGGAGCTTTCTTT